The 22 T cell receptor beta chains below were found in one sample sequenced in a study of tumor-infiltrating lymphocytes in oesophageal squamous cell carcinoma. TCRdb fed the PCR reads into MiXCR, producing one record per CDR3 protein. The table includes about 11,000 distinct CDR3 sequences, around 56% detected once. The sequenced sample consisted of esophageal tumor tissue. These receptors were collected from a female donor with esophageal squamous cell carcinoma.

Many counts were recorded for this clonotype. In DNA, the CDR3 is TGTGCCAGCAACATAGACGGGACAGGGGGCGGGTCCGGGGAGCTGTTTTTT. Its protein product is CASNIDGTGGGSGELFF. The chain carries TRBV11-3 and TRBJ2-2, with TRBD1 matching 12 bases. V shed 7 bases, J shed 6 bases, and the junction held 12 bases outside the gene matches. The CDR3 contains 17 residues. The germline CDR1 and CDR2 sequences are SGHNT and YENEEA.

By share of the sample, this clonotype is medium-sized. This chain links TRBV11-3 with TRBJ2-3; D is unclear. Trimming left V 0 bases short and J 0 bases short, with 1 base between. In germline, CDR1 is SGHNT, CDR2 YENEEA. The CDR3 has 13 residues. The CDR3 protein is CASSLDSTDTQYF. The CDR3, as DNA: TGTGCCAGCAGCTTAGACAGCACAGATACGCAGTATTTT.

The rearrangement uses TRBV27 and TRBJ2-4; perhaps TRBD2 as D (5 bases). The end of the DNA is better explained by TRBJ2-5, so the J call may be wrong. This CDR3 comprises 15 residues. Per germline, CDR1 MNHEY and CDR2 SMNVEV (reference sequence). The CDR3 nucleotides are TGTGCCAGCACCCATCGCAGCGGATACCAAGAGACCCAGTACTTC. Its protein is CASTHRSGYQETQYF.

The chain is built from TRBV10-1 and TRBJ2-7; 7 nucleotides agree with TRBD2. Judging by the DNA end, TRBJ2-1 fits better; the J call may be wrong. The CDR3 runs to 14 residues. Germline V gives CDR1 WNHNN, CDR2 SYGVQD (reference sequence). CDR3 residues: CASSPGGSYNEQFF. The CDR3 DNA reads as TGCGCCAGCAGTCCGGGGGGATCCTACAATGAGCAGTTCTTC.

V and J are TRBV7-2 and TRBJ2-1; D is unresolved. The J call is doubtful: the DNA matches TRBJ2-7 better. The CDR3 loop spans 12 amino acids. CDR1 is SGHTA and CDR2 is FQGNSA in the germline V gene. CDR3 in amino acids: CASSFSIYEQYF. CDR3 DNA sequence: TGTGCCAGCAGCTTTTCGATCTACGAGCAGTACTTC.

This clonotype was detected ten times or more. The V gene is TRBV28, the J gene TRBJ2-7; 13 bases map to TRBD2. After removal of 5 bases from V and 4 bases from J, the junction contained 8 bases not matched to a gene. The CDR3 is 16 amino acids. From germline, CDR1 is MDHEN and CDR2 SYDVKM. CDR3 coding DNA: TGTGCCAGCAGTCCTTGGACTAGCGGGAGTAAGTACGAGCAGTACTTC. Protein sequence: CASSPWTSGSKYEQYF.

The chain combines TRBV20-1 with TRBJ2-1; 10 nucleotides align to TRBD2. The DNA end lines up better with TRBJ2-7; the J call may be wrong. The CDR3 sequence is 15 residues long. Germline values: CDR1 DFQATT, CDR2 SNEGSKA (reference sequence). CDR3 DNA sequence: TGCAGTGCTAGACCACTAGCGGGATTAATCAATGAGCAGTACTTC. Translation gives CSARPLAGLINEQYF.

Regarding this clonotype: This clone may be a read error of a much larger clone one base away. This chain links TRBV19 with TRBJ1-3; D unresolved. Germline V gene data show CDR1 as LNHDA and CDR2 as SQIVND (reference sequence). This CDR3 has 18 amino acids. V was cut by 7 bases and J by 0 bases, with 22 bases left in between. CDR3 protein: CASKRTVLSISSGNTIYF. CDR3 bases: TGTGCCAGTAAACGGACCGTCCTTTCAATTAGCTCTGGAAACACCATATATTTT.

The CDR3: CATANGDKKETQYF. CDR3 sequence (DNA): TGTGCCACCGCTAATGGGGACAAGAAAGAGACCCAGTACTTC. The chain links TRBV10-3 to TRBJ2-6; D might be TRBD1 (6 bases). The J call is uncertain, as TRBJ2-5 better fits the DNA end. Germline V lookup: CDR1 ENHRY, CDR2 SYGVKD. CDR3 length: 14 amino acids.

The CDR3 nucleotides are TGTGCCAGCAGCTTATCGGGACAGCAAGGTCAGCCCCAGCATTTT. Translation: CASSLSGQQGQPQHF. V is TRBV7-8 and J is TRBJ1-5, with TRBD1 identical over 7 bases. From germline, CDR1 is SGHVS and CDR2 FQNEAQ. V dropped 2 bases and J dropped 6; count of bases not matched to a gene: 7. The CDR3 sequence is 15 residues long.

The CDR3 here is CASSRTSGSRNYNEQFF. DNA for the CDR3: TGTGCCAGCAGCCGGACTAGCGGGAGTCGTAACTACAATGAGCAGTTCTTC. The chain links TRBV7-6 to TRBJ2-5, with TRBD2 identical over 13 bases. The DNA end is a closer match to TRBJ2-1, so the J assignment may be wrong. The germline CDR1 and CDR2 sequences are SGHVS and FNYEAQ. CDR3 length: 17 residues.

The CDR3 is CASSPRHRRYQPQHF. The CDR3 DNA sequence: TGTGCCAGCAGCCCCCGACACAGGAGATATCAGCCCCAGCATTTT. This chain links TRBV7-3 with TRBJ1-5; the D gene is possibly TRBD1 (5 bases). The germline CDR1 and CDR2 sequences are SGHTA and FQGTGA. Deletions cut 5 bases from V and 5 bases from J, with 16 bases between. This CDR3 contains 15 residues.

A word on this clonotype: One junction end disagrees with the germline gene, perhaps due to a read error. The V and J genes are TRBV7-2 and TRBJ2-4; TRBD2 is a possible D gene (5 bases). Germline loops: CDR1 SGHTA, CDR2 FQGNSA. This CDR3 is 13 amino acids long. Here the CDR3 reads CASLDVPGILKSF. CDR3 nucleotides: TGTGCCAGCTTAGACGTACCCGGGATATTAAAATCCTTC.

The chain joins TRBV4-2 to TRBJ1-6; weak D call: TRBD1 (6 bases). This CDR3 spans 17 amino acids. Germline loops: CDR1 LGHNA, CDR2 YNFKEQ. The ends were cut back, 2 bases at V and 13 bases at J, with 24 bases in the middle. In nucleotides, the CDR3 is TGTGCCAGCAGCCAAACCGGGACAAGTTCACAATTAGGGCCCCTCCACTTT. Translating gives CASSQTGTSSQLGPLHF.

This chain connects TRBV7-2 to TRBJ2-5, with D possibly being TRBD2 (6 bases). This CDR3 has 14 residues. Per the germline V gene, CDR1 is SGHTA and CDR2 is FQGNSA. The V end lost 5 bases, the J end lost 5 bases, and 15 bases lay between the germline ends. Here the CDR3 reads CASSPPLARETQYF. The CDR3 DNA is TGTGCCAGCAGCCCCCCCCTAGCGCGGGAGACCCAGTACTTC.

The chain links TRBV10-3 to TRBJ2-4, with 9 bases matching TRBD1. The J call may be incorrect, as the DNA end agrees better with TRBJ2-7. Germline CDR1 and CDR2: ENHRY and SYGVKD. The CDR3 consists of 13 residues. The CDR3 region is CAMAGTGFIEQYF. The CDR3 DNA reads TGTGCCATGGCCGGGACAGGGTTTATCGAGCAGTACTTC.

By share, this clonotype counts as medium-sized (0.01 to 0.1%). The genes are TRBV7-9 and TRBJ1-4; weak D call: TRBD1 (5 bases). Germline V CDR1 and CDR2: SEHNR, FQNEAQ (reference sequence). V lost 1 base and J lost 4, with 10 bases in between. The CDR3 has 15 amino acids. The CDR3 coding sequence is TGTGCCAGCAGCTTAGAAGGTGGGGGTAATGAAAAACTGTTTTTT. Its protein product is CASSLEGGGNEKLFF.

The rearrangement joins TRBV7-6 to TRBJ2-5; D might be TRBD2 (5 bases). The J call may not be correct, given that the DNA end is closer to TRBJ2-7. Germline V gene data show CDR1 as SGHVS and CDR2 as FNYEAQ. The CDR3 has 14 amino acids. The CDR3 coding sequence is TGTGCCAGCAGCTTCGGTGGAGGCTCCTACGAGCAGTACTTC. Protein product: CASSFGGGSYEQYF.

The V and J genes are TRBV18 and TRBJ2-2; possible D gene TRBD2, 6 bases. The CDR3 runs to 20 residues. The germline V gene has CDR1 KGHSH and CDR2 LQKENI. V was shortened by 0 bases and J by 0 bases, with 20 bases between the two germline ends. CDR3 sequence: CASSPPNSRAGPTNTGELFF. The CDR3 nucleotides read TGTGCCAGCTCACCACCGAATAGCCGGGCGGGGCCTACGAACACCGGGGAGCTGTTTTTT.

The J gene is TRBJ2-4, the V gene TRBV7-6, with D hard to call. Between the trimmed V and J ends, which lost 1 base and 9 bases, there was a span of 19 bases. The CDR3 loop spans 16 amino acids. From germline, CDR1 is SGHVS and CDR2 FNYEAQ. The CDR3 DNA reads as TGTGCCAGCAGCTTAGGGGCAGGCGTAGGTCACGGCATTCAGTACTTC. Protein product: CASSLGAGVGHGIQYF.

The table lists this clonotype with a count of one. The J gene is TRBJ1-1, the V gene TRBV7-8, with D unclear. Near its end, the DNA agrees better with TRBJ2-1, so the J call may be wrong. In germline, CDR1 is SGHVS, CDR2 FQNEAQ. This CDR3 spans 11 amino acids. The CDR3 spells CASSLEDEQFF. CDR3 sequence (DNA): TGTGCCAGCAGCTTAGAGGATGAGCAGTTCTTC.

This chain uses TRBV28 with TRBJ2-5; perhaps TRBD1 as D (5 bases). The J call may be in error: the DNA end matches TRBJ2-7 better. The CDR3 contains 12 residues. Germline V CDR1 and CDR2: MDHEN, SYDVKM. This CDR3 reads CASGKGTYEQYF. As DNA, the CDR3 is TGTGCCAGCGGTAAGGGGACCTACGAGCAGTACTTC.